This T cell receptor beta chain came from a study of T cell responses to AZD1222 COVID-19 vaccine. As to this clone: Its antigen is undetermined.

Trimming left V 5 bases short and J 0 bases short, with 9 bases between. Germline V gives CDR1 LGHDT, CDR2 YNNKEL (reference sequence). CDR3 length: 14 residues. Study-wide results and limits: Donors, mostly white British, included more females; clonal diversity was possibly underestimated. Epitopes outside B.1.351 and B.1.1.7 mutated regions reportedly drew nearly half of spike TCRs.

The data were produced by immunoSEQ multiplex PCR, yet TCRdb's version contains in-frame clones alone and is incomplete. This table has under 70,000 clones, about 87% appearing once. The material sequenced was peripheral blood, taken on day 0 of AZD1222 vaccination. This chain links TRBV3-1 (or the pseudogene TRBV3-2) with TRBJ2-3; no clear D. The receptor was derived from an adult in good health. CDR3: CASSTQVSTDTQYF. The CDR3, as DNA: TGTGCCAGCAGCACCCAGGTTAGCACAGATACGCAGTATTTT.